This T cell receptor (beta chain) came from a study of beta chain features in type 1 diabetes. A few counts support this clone. As every portion of the isolated RNA was reverse transcribed, the sequencing read expressed TCRB transcripts. This table comes from immunoSEQ multiplex PCR, and its TCRdb copy is limited to in-frame clones, with some not included. The sample consists of 400,000 to 600,000 clones, over 25% of them appearing once. With 2 bases removed from V and 0 bases from J, the gap between germline ends came to 14 bases. Germline assignment: CDR1 KGHSH and CDR2 LQKENI. This CDR3 is 18 amino acids long.

Sequences were obtained from naive CD4+ T cells from blood. The source of this sequence is a man between 18 and 35 years old in good health. The gene calls are TRBV18 and TRBJ2-6; a weak D match, TRBD2 (6 bases). DNA of the CDR3: TGTGCCAGCTCACCATGGACTGCGGGGAGCTCTGGGGCCAACGTCCTGACTTTC. Its protein is CASSPWTAGSSGANVLTF.